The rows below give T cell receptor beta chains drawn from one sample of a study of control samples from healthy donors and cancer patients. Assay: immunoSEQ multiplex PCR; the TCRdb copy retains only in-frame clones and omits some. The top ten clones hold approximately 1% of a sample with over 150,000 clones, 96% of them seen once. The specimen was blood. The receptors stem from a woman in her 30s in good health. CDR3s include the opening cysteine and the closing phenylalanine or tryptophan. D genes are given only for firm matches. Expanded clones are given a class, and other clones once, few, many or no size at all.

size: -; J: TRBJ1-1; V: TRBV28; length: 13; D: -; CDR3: CASSLRTPTKAFF; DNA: TGTGCCAGCAGTTTGAGGACACCAACCAAAGCTTTCTTT
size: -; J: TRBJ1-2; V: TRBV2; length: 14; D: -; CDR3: CASSEASAGGGYTF; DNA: TGTGCCAGCAGTGAAGCCAGCGCGGGAGGTGGCTACACCTTC
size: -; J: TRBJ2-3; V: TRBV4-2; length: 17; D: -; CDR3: CASSQSLVSLSTDTQYF; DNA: TGTGCCAGCAGCCAAAGTTTGGTTAGCCTTAGCACAGATACGCAGTATTTT
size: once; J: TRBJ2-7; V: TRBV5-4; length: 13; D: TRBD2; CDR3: CASSPGTTYEQYF; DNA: TGTGCCAGCAGCCCAGGGACTACCTACGAGCAGTACTTC
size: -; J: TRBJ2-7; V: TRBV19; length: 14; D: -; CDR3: CASSSGGSPGEQYF; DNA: TGTGCCAGTAGTTCCGGAGGGAGCCCCGGAGAGCAGTACTTC
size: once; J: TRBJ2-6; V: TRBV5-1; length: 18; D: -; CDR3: CASSLEQGKWSGANVLTF; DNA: TGCGCCAGCAGCCTAGAACAGGGTAAATGGTCTGGGGCCAACGTCCTGACTTTC
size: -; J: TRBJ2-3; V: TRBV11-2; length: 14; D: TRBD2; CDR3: CASSFSSGVDTQYF; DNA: TGTGCCAGCAGCTTTAGTAGCGGGGTGGATACGCAGTATTTT
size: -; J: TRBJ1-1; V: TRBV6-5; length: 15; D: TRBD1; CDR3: CASQEQGAGGSEAFF; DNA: TGTGCCAGCCAGGAACAGGGGGCAGGGGGATCTGAAGCTTTCTTT
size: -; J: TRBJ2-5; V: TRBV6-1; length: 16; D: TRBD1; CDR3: CASSEPGQVGLETQYF; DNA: TGTGCCAGCAGTGAACCAGGACAGGTTGGGTTAGAGACCCAGTACTTC
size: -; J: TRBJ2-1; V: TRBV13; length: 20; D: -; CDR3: CASSFGILKSGELTYNEQFF; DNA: TGTGCCAGCAGCTTCGGAATTTTGAAAAGCGGCGAGTTGACCTACAATGAGCAGTTCTTC
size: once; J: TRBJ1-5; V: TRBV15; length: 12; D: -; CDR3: CATSRDNQPQHF; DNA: TGTGCCACCAGCAGAGACAACCAGCCCCAGCATTTT
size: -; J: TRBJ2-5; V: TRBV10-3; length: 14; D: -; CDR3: CAISAIDRQETQYF; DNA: TGTGCCATCAGCGCGATTGACAGACAAGAGACCCAGTACTTC
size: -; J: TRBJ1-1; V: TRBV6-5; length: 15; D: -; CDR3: CASSFLRGLNTEAFF; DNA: TGTGCCAGCAGTTTCCTTAGGGGTCTGAACACTGAAGCTTTCTTT
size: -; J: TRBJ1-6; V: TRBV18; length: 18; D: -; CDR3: CASSPRSRTDHYNSPLHF; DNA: TGTGCCAGCTCACCACGAAGTCGGACAGACCATTATAATTCACCCCTCCACTTT
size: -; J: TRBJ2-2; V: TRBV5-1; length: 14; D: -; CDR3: CASSLRPNTGELFF; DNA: TGCGCCAGCAGCTTGAGACCCAACACCGGGGAGCTGTTTTTT
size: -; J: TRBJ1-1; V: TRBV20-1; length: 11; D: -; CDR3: CSARDLQEAFF; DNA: TGCAGTGCTAGAGATCTCCAGGAAGCTTTCTTT
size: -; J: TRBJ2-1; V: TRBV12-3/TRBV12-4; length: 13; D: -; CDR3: CASSLQQGGEQFF; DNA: TGTGCCAGCAGTTTGCAGCAGGGAGGAGAGCAGTTCTTC
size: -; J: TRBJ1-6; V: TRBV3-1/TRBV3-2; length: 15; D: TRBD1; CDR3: CASSQGDRYGSPLHF; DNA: TGTGCCAGCAGCCAAGGGGACAGGTACGGGTCACCCCTCCACTTT
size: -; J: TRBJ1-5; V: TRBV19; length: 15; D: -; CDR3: CASSAGRAGGQPQHF; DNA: TGTGCCAGTAGTGCCGGGAGGGCAGGCGGCCAGCCCCAGCATTTT
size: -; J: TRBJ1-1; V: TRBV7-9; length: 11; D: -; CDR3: CASSGGEEAFF; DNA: TGTGCCAGCAGCGGTGGGGAAGAAGCTTTCTTT
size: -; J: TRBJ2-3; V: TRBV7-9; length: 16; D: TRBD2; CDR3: CASSLELAGEADTQYF; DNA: TGTGCCAGCAGCTTAGAGCTAGCGGGAGAGGCAGATACGCAGTATTTT
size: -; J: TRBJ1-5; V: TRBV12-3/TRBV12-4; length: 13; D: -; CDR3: CASSRRDGQPQHF; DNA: TGTGCCAGCAGCCGCCGGGACGGTCAGCCCCAGCATTTT
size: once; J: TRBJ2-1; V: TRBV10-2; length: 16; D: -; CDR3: CASSELQRRGANEQFF; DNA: TGCGCCAGCAGTGAGTTACAGCGAAGGGGAGCCAATGAGCAGTTCTTC
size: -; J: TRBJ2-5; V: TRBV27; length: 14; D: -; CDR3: CASSLYAGPGAQYF; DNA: TGTGCCAGCAGTTTATATGCAGGGCCAGGGGCCCAGTACTTC
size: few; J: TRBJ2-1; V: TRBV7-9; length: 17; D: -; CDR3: CASSTKPTPKQFHEQFF; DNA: TGTGCCAGCAGTACAAAACCGACCCCCAAACAGTTCCATGAGCAGTTCTTC
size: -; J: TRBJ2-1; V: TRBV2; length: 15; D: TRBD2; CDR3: CASRFTSATYNEQFF; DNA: TGTGCCAGCAGGTTTACTAGCGCCACCTACAATGAGCAGTTCTTC
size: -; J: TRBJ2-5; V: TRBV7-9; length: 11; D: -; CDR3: CASSFGETQYF; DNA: TGTGCCAGCAGCTTTGGAGAGACCCAGTACTTC
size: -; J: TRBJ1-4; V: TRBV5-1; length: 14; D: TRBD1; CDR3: CASSRTGPPEKLFF; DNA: TGCGCCAGCAGCAGGACAGGGCCCCCCGAAAAACTGTTTTTT
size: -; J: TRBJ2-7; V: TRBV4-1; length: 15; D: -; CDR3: CASSPSQGPSYEQYF; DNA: TGCGCCAGCAGCCCTAGTCAGGGGCCCTCCTACGAGCAGTACTTC
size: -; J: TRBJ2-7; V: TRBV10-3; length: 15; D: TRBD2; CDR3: CAISGLGLAGNEQYF; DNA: TGTGCCATCAGTGGGCTGGGTCTAGCGGGTAACGAGCAGTACTTC
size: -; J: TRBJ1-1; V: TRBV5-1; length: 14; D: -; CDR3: CASSEKQGNTEAFF; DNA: TGCGCCAGCAGCGAGAAACAGGGAAACACTGAAGCTTTCTTT
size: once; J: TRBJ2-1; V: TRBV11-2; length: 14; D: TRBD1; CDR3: CASSSSTGGFEQFF; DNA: TGTGCCAGCAGCTCCTCGACAGGGGGCTTTGAGCAGTTCTTC
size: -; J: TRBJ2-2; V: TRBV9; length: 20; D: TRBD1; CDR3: CASSIGTGGLPAHFPGELFF; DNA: TGTGCCAGCAGCATCGGGACAGGGGGCCTCCCAGCTCATTTCCCCGGGGAGCTGTTTTTT
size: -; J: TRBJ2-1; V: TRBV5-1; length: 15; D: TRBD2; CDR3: CASSTSGRYNNEQFF; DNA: TGCGCCAGTTCGACTAGCGGGCGCTACAACAATGAGCAGTTCTTC
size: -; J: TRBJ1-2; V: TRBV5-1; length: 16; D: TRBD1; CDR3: CASSAGQGFEFYGYTF; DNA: TGCGCCAGCAGCGCGGGACAGGGCTTTGAATTCTATGGCTACACCTTC
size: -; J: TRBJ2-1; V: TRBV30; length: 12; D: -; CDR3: CAWGALGNEQFF; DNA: TGTGCCTGGGGGGCCCTGGGGAATGAGCAGTTCTTC
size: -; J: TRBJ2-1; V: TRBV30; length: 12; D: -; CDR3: CAWSVVSREQFF; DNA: TGTGCCTGGAGTGTAGTGAGTCGTGAGCAGTTCTTC
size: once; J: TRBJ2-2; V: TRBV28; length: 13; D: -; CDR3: CASSLSRWGELFF; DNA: TGTGCCAGCAGTTTATCCCGGTGGGGGGAGCTGTTTTTT
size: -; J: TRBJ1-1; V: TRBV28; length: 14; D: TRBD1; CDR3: CASSLSGGFTEAFF; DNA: TGTGCCAGCAGTTTGTCAGGGGGCTTCACTGAAGCTTTCTTT
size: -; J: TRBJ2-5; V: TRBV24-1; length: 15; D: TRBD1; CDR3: CATSTNRGAGETQYF; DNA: TGTGCCACCAGTACCAACAGGGGGGCGGGAGAGACCCAGTACTTC
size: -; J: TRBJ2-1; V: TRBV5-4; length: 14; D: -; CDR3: CASSLSSVYNEQFF; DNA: TGTGCCAGCAGCTTGTCATCTGTCTACAATGAGCAGTTCTTC
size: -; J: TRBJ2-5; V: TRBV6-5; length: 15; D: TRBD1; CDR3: CASRETGKSQETQYF; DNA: TGTGCCAGCAGAGAGACAGGGAAGTCACAAGAGACCCAGTACTTC
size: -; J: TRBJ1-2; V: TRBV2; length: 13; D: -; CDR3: CASSEEALPGYTF; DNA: TGTGCCAGCAGTGAAGAGGCCCTGCCTGGCTACACCTTC
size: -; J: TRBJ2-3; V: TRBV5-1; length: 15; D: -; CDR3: CASSLEPSDSDTQYF; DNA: TGCGCCAGCAGCTTGGAACCGTCCGACTCAGATACGCAGTATTTT
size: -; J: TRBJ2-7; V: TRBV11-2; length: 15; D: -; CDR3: CASSLFRGPRDEQYF; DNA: TGTGCCAGCAGCTTATTCCGGGGACCTCGGGACGAGCAGTACTTC
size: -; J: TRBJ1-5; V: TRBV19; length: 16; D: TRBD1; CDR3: CASSARQGLGDQPQHF; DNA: TGTGCCAGTAGTGCCCGACAGGGACTGGGCGATCAGCCCCAGCATTTT
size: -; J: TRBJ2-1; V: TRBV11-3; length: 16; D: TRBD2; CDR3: CASSLGGGGPRNEQFF; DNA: TGTGCCAGCAGCTTGGGGGGCGGGGGGCCGAGGAATGAGCAGTTCTTC
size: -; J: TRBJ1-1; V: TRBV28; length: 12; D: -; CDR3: CASSKERGEAFF; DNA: TGTGCCAGCAGTAAGGAGAGAGGTGAAGCTTTCTTT
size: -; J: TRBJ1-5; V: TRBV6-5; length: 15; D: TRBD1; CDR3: CASSYSWTGDQPQHF; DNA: TGTGCCAGCAGTTACTCTTGGACAGGGGATCAGCCCCAGCATTTT
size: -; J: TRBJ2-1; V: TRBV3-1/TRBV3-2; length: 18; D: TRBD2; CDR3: CASSRQGAASGGYNEQFF; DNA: TGTGCCAGCAGCCGTCAGGGGGCGGCTAGCGGGGGCTACAATGAGCAGTTCTTC
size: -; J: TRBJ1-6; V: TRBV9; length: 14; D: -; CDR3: CASSLSGGGSPLHF; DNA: TGTGCCAGCAGCCTTAGTGGGGGTGGTTCACCCCTCCACTTT
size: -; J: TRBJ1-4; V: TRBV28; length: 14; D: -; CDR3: CASTQWANGEKLFF; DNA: TGTGCCAGCACCCAGTGGGCCAACGGTGAAAAACTGTTTTTT
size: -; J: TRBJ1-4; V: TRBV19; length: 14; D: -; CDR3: CASSMGTTNEKLFF; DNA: TGTGCCAGTAGTATGGGGACAACTAATGAAAAACTGTTTTTT
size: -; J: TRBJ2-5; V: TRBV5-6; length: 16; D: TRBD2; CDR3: CASSLPGLAGEETQYF; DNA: TGTGCCAGCAGTTTACCGGGACTAGCGGGAGAAGAGACCCAGTACTTC